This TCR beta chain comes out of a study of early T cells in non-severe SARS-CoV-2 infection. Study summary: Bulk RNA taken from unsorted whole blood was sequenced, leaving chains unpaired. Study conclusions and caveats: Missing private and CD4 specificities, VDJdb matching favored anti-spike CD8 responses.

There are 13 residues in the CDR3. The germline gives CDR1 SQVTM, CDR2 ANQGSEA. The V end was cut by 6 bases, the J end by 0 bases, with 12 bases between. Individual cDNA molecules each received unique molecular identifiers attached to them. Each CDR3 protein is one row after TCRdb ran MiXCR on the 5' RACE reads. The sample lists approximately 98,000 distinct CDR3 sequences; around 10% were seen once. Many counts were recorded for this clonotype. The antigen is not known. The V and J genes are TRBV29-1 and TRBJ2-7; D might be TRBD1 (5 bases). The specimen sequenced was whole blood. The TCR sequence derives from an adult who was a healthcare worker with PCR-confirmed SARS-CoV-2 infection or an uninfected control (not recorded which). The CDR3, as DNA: TGCAGCGTGAGCCCCACAGGCTCCTACGAGCAGTACTTC. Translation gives CSVSPTGSYEQYF.